Listed below are T cell receptor beta chains from one sample, sequenced in a study of regulatory T cells in long-lasting Graves disease. TCRdb called the multiplex PCR reads again in MiXCR, with one record for every CDR3 protein. The repertoire holds about 300,000 distinct CDR3 sequences, with roughly 21% as singletons. Sequenced material: peripheral blood mononuclear cells (PBMCs), taken when the disease was refractory, from a patient treated with antithyroid drugs. The receptors were sampled from a female donor with Graves disease. Each CDR3 is given with its conserved first and last residue. The order of the fields is clone size, D gene, V gene, J gene, CDR3 DNA, CDR3 protein. D genes are given only for firm matches. A clone size is listed for some rows: how often the clone was seen (once, few, many), or a class if it is expanded.

clone_size: many; d_call: NA; v_call: TRBV10-3; j_call: TRBJ1-6; cdr3_nt: TGTGCCATCAGTGCAACAGGCAGCCTAGATTCACCCCTCCACTTT; cdr3_aa: CAISATGSLDSPLHF
clone_size: many; d_call: TRBD1; v_call: TRBV7-2; j_call: TRBJ1-6; cdr3_nt: TGTGCCAGCAGCTTAGAGTGGACAGGAAATTCACCCCTCCACTTT; cdr3_aa: CASSLEWTGNSPLHF
clone_size: many; d_call: TRBD1; v_call: TRBV28; j_call: TRBJ1-5; cdr3_nt: TGTGCCAGCAGGACGAGACAGGGGGGGGATAGCAATCAGCCCCAGCATTTT; cdr3_aa: CASRTRQGGDSNQPQHF
clone_size: many; d_call: TRBD1; v_call: TRBV13; j_call: TRBJ2-1; cdr3_nt: TGTGCCAGCAGCTTTGGGGACAGGCACAATGAGCAGTTCTTC; cdr3_aa: CASSFGDRHNEQFF
clone_size: few; d_call: TRBD2; v_call: TRBV10-3; j_call: TRBJ2-2; cdr3_nt: TGTGCCACCGAGGGCGGGACTAGCGGGAACACCGGGGAGCTGTTTTTT; cdr3_aa: CATEGGTSGNTGELFF
clone_size: many; d_call: NA; v_call: TRBV19; j_call: TRBJ1-2; cdr3_nt: TGTGCCAGCAGACAACGCGGCGGGGAGATCTATGGCTACACCTTC; cdr3_aa: CASRQRGGEIYGYTF
clone_size: few; d_call: TRBD2; v_call: TRBV12-3/TRBV12-4; j_call: TRBJ2-2; cdr3_nt: TGTGCCAGCAGCGCCCTGACTAGCGAGAACACCGGGGAGCTGTTTTTT; cdr3_aa: CASSALTSENTGELFF
clone_size: few; d_call: TRBD1; v_call: TRBV30; j_call: TRBJ1-1; cdr3_nt: TGTGCCTGGTCCGGGACAGGGTATACTGAAGCTTTCTTT; cdr3_aa: CAWSGTGYTEAFF
clone_size: NA; d_call: NA; v_call: TRBV20-1; j_call: TRBJ2-7; cdr3_nt: TGCAGTGCTAGATACGAGGGGTATGAGCAGTACTTC; cdr3_aa: CSARYEGYEQYF
clone_size: NA; d_call: NA; v_call: TRBV25-1; j_call: TRBJ1-1; cdr3_nt: TGTGCCAGCAGTTTTGGGGGGGCCACTGAAGCTCTCTTT; cdr3_aa: CASSFGGATEALF
clone_size: few; d_call: TRBD2; v_call: TRBV28; j_call: TRBJ2-3; cdr3_nt: TGTGCCAGCAGTTCCCTGGGACTAGCGGGTAGCACAGATACGCAGTATTTT; cdr3_aa: CASSSLGLAGSTDTQYF
clone_size: once; d_call: TRBD1; v_call: TRBV10-3; j_call: TRBJ2-6; cdr3_nt: TGTGCCATCAGTGAGTCAACGGACAGGGATTACTCTGGGGCCAACGTCCTGACTTTC; cdr3_aa: CAISESTDRDYSGANVLTF
clone_size: few; d_call: NA; v_call: TRBV20-1; j_call: TRBJ2-7; cdr3_nt: TGCAGTGCTAGAGCGCTACGGGTCCACGAGCAGTACTTC; cdr3_aa: CSARALRVHEQYF
clone_size: many; d_call: NA; v_call: TRBV28; j_call: TRBJ1-1; cdr3_nt: TGTGCCAGCAGTTGGAGGGGGAGCGCAAACACTGAAGCTTTCTTT; cdr3_aa: CASSWRGSANTEAFF
clone_size: NA; d_call: NA; v_call: TRBV7-9; j_call: TRBJ2-2; cdr3_nt: TGTGCCAGCAGCGCAAGTCCAGGGGATACCACCGGGGAGCTGTTTTTT; cdr3_aa: CASSASPGDTTGELFF
clone_size: many; d_call: NA; v_call: TRBV3-1; j_call: TRBJ2-7; cdr3_nt: TGTGCCAGCAGCACCTTCCGGGCCCAAAGCTCCTACGAGCAGTACTTC; cdr3_aa: CASSTFRAQSSYEQYF
clone_size: few; d_call: TRBD1; v_call: TRBV5-1; j_call: TRBJ2-6; cdr3_nt: TGCGCCAGCCGAAAGGACAGGGGGCTTTCTGGGGCCAACGTCCTGACTTTC; cdr3_aa: CASRKDRGLSGANVLTF
clone_size: few; d_call: TRBD2; v_call: TRBV20-1; j_call: TRBJ2-7; cdr3_nt: TGCAGTGCCCTACCTAGCGGGCGAACCTCCTACGAGCAGTACTTC; cdr3_aa: CSALPSGRTSYEQYF
clone_size: NA; d_call: TRBD1; v_call: TRBV4-1; j_call: TRBJ2-7; cdr3_nt: TGCGCCAGCAGCCAAGGACAGGGTATCTACGAGCAGTACTTC; cdr3_aa: CASSQGQGIYEQYF
clone_size: few; d_call: TRBD1; v_call: TRBV5-5; j_call: TRBJ2-4; cdr3_nt: TGTGCCAGCAGCCTTTTGATGGACAGGGCAAACATTCAGTACTTC; cdr3_aa: CASSLLMDRANIQYF
clone_size: NA; d_call: NA; v_call: TRBV28; j_call: TRBJ2-3; cdr3_nt: TGTGCCAGCAGTTTAAGTTGGGGGGACACAGATACGCAGTATTTT; cdr3_aa: CASSLSWGDTDTQYF
clone_size: many; d_call: TRBD1; v_call: TRBV11-2; j_call: TRBJ1-5; cdr3_nt: TGTGCCAGCAGCTTAGGGACAGGGTTTGGTCAGCCCCAGCATTTT; cdr3_aa: CASSLGTGFGQPQHF
clone_size: NA; d_call: NA; v_call: TRBV28; j_call: TRBJ2-3; cdr3_nt: TGTGCCAGCAACCCGACAGCGCCGCGCGATACGCAGTATTTT; cdr3_aa: CASNPTAPRDTQYF
clone_size: NA; d_call: TRBD1; v_call: TRBV6-1; j_call: TRBJ1-2; cdr3_nt: TGTGCCAGCAACAAACAGGGGGGTCACTATGGCTACACCTTC; cdr3_aa: CASNKQGGHYGYTF
clone_size: NA; d_call: NA; v_call: TRBV4-1; j_call: TRBJ1-4; cdr3_nt: TGCGCCAGCAGCCAAGACCCGCGGGACGATGAAAAACTGTTTTTT; cdr3_aa: CASSQDPRDDEKLFF